This is a list of T cell receptor beta chains from one sample in a study of tumour-infiltrating T cells in Burkitt lymphoma. Clones were read by immunoSEQ multiplex PCR, and TCRdb kept only the in-frame ones, dropping some. The sample has over 1,500 clones, 9.5% to 15% seen once. Sequencing was carried out using tumor tissue. Receptors originate from a human donor with Burkitt lymphoma. CDR3s include the opening cysteine and the closing phenylalanine or tryptophan.

J gene | V gene | CDR3 protein
TRBJ2-3 | TRBV6-1 | CASSPGGGTDTQYF
TRBJ2-7 | TRBV11-2 | CASSLVPGLAGPYEQYF
TRBJ2-3 | TRBV7-6 | CASSSRPGRTQYF
TRBJ1-5 | TRBV4-1 | CASSQVTGADQPQHF
TRBJ1-6 | TRBV6-5 | CASRINSDSPLHF
TRBJ1-6 | TRBV6-5 | CASSLGQFLNSPLHF
TRBJ2-1 | TRBV9 | CASSVRLADNEQFF
TRBJ2-7 | TRBV6-5 | CASSDPTAYEQYF
TRBJ1-6 | TRBV27 | CASSQVRDSPLHF
TRBJ1-4 | TRBV9 | CASSAQGGGEKLFF
TRBJ2-1 | TRBV28 | CASSTPLPGSYNEQFF
TRBJ2-1 | TRBV19 | CASSIKGDFYNEQFF
TRBJ1-1 | TRBV10-1 | CASSESGTGDAAFF
TRBJ2-1 | TRBV6-6 | CASSHSEGEQFF
TRBJ1-5 | TRBV27 | CASSLTGAWNQPQHF
TRBJ2-7 | TRBV2 | CASSVRKFSYEQYF
TRBJ1-6 | TRBV2 | CASSAGASYNSPLHF
TRBJ2-5 | TRBV5-1 | CASSLSASGGQETQYF
TRBJ2-5 | TRBV28 | CASSPTFGTGWGEETQYF
TRBJ2-1 | TRBV4-3 | CASSQEWLAGGPNEQFF
TRBJ2-5 | TRBV5-6 | CASSLWGGAGAETQYF
TRBJ2-7 | TRBV9 | CASSVSLAWYEQYF
TRBJ1-4 | TRBV5-1 | CASGPTGLAEKLFF
TRBJ2-7 | TRBV21-1 | CASSKAETGSPYEQYF
TRBJ1-6 | TRBV14 | CASSQGNSPLHF
TRBJ2-7 | TRBV5-4 | CASSLETSYEQYF
TRBJ2-2 | TRBV7-9 | CASSSTPGTSGRANGELFF
TRBJ2-1 | TRBV6-4 | CASSDSLAGANEQFF
TRBJ2-2 | TRBV28 | CASSLVTGELFF
TRBJ1-5 | TRBV28 | CASTNPPFQPQHF
TRBJ2-1 | TRBV19 | CASTIYPPLAGLNNEQFF
TRBJ2-7 | TRBV7-9 | CASSPLAGVSHEQYF
TRBJ2-3 | TRBV29-1 | CSVNRGGADTQYF
TRBJ2-3 | TRBV25-1 | CASSGSDTQYF
TRBJ1-4 | TRBV6-5 | CASSYTGRYNEKLFF
TRBJ2-7 | TRBV28 | CASSSPLTGLTYEQYF
TRBJ2-2 | TRBV30 | CAWSASHPGTSGSGELFF
TRBJ1-5 | TRBV4-1 | CASSQNPGRLDSNQPQHF
TRBJ1-2 | TRBV7-9 | CASSSSGTAHYGYTF
TRBJ2-2 | TRBV5-3 | CARSGGTSGGRKEELFF
TRBJ1-1 | TRBV5-1 | CASSWGGVHTEAFF
TRBJ1-1 | TRBV14 | CASSQLKSTGGLNTEAFF
TRBJ2-1 | TRBV7-8 | CASSGVLAPSYNEQFF
TRBJ1-2 | TRBV19 | CASSIGPDGNYGYTF
TRBJ2-7 | TRBV4-1 | CASSPDRMTYEQYF
TRBJ1-2 | TRBV29-1 | CSVGQPLGGYTF
TRBJ2-7 | TRBV28 | CASSPGLAGTYEQYF
TRBJ1-5 | TRBV11-2 | CASSYTGRGVPQHF
TRBJ1-2 | TRBV29-1 | CSVGKTQDIHGYTF
TRBJ1-1 | TRBV7-9 | CASSRTGKNTEAFF
TRBJ1-5 | TRBV5-5 | CASSLEWGGPQHF
TRBJ2-5 | TRBV7-6 | CASASRETQYF
TRBJ2-7 | TRBV11-2 | CASSPWRATLEQYF
TRBJ2-7 | TRBV30 | CAWSVLGRGHSYEQYF
TRBJ2-5 | TRBV19 | CASSTAVQETQYF
TRBJ2-2 | TRBV4-3 | CASSQGLAGATGELFF
TRBJ1-3 | TRBV11-2 | CASSFGGKDWGTIYF
TRBJ1-1 | TRBV7-9 | CASSLYPHREATEAFF
TRBJ1-2 | TRBV2 | CASSTDSILYTF
TRBJ2-3 | TRBV7-2 | CASSLGPKRTDTQYF